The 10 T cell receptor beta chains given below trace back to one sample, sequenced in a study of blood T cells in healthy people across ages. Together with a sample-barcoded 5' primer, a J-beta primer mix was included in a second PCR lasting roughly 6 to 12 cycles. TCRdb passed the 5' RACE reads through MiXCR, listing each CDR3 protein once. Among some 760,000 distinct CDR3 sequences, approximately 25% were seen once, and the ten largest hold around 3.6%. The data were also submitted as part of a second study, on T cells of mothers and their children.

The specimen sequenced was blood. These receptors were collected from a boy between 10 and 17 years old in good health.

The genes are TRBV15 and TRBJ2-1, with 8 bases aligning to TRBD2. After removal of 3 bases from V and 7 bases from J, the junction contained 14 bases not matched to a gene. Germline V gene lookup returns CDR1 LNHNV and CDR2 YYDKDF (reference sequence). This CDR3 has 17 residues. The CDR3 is CATSSLNSGAAANEQFF. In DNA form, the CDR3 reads TGTGCCACCAGCAGCCTCAATAGCGGGGCGGCCGCGAATGAGCAGTTCTTC.

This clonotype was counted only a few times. The CDR3 protein is CSARLLSSYEQYF. In DNA form, the CDR3 reads TGCAGTGCTAGATTATTAAGTTCCTACGAGCAGTACTTC. The chain is built from TRBV20-1 and TRBJ2-7; no firm D call. The V gene lost 2 bases and the J gene lost 1 base, with 9 bases spanning the gap. Per germline, CDR1 DFQATT and CDR2 SNEGSKA (reference sequence). The CDR3 extends over 13 amino acids.

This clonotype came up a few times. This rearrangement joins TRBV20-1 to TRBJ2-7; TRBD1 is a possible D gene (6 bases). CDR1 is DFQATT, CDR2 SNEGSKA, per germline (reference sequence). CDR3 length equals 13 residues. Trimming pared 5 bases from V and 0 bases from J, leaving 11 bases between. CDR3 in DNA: TGCAGTGCTCGCCGGGACAACTCCTACGAGCAGTACTTC. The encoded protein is CSARRDNSYEQYF.

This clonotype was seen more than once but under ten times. Here the CDR3 reads CATDDSHNEQFF. For the CDR3, the DNA is TGTGCCACAGATGACAGTCACAATGAGCAGTTCTTC. J is TRBJ2-1 and V is TRBV6-1; a weak D match, TRBD1 (5 bases). The V and J ends lost 10 bases and 5 bases respectively, with 12 bases between them. Germline assignment: CDR1 MNHNS and CDR2 SASEGT. The CDR3 length is 12 residues.

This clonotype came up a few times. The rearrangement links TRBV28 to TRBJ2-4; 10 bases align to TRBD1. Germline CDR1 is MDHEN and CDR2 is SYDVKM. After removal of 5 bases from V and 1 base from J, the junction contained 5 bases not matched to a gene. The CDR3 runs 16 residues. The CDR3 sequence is CASSGGTGAAKNIQYF. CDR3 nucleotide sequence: TGTGCCAGCAGTGGGGGGACAGGGGCTGCCAAAAACATTCAGTACTTC.

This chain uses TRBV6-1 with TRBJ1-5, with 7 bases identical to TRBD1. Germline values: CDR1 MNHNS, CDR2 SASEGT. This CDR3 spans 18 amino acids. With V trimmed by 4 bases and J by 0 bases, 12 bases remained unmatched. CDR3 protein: CASSGRRDREYSNQPQHF. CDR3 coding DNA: TGTGCCAGCAGTGGTCGAAGGGACAGAGAGTATAGCAATCAGCCCCAGCATTTT.

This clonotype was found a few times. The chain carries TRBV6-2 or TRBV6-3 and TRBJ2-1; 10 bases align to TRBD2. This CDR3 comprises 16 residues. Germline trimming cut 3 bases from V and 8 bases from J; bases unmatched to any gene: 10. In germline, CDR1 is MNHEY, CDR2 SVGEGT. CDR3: CASSYTASGSFDEQFF. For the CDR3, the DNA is TGTGCCAGCAGTTATACGGCTAGCGGGAGTTTCGATGAGCAGTTCTTC.

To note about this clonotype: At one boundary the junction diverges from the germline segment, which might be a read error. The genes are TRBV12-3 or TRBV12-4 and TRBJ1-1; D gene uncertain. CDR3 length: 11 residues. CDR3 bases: TGCGCCAGCAGTTTAACTTCTTCAGCTTTCTTT. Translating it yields CASSLTSSAFF.

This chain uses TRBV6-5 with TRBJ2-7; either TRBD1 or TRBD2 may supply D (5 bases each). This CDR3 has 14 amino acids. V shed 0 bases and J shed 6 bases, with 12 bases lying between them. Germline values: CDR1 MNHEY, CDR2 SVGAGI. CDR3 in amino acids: CASSYSGVRPEQYF. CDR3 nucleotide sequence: TGTGCCAGCAGTTACTCGGGGGTGAGGCCCGAGCAGTACTTC.

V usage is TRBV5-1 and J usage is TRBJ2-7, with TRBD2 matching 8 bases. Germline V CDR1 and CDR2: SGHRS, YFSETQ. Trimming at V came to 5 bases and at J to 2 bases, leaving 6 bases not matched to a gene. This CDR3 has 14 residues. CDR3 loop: CASRRGLDTYEQYF. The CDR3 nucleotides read TGCGCCAGCAGGCGGGGACTAGATACCTACGAGCAGTACTTC.